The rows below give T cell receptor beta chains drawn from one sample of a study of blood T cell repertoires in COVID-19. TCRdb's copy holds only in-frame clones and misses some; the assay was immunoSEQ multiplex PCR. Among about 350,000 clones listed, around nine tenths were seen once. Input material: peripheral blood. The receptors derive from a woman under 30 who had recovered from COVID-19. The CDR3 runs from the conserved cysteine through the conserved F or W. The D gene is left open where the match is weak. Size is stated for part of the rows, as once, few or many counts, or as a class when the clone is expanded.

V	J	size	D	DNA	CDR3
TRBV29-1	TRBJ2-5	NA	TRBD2	TGCAGCGTTGACCGGATGGCGGGAGGCCCCCGGAGGACCCAGTACTTC	CSVDRMAGGPRRTQYF
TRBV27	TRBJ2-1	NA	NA	TGTGCCAGCAGGACCGACACAACTGATCCCAATGAGCAGTTCTTC	CASRTDTTDPNEQFF
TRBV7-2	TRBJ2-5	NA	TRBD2	TGTGCCAGCAGTCCTAGCGGGCAGAGGGTAGAGACCCAGTACTTC	CASSPSGQRVETQYF
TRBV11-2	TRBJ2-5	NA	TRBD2	TGTGCCAGCAGCTTAGCCGGCTCGCGGGGGGCCCAGTACTTC	CASSLAGSRGAQYF
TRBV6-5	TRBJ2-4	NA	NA	TGTGCCAGCAGGGGACAACAGGGTCCCAAAAACATTCAGTACTTC	CASRGQQGPKNIQYF
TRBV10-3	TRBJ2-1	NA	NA	TGTGCCATCAGTGAGTCGCTAGGCTACAATGAGCAGTTCTTC	CAISESLGYNEQFF
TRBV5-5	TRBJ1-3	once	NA	TGTGCCAGCAGCTTGGAACAGTCATTCTCTGGAAACACCATATATTTT	CASSLEQSFSGNTIYF
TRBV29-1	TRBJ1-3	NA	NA	TGCAGCGTTGAAGTCGTATCCCGCGGGGAAAGGGGAAACACCATATATTTT	CSVEVVSRGERGNTIYF
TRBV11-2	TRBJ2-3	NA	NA	TGTGCCAGCAGCTTAGTAGGCGCCGGGGGGCACATCACAGATACGCAGTATTTT	CASSLVGAGGHITDTQYF
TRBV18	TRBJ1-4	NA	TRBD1	TGTGCCAGCTCTCCCCCGGGACAGGGGGCAGTGCCTAATGAAAAACTGTTTTTT	CASSPPGQGAVPNEKLFF
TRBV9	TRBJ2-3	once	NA	TGTGCCAGCAGCGACGGAGCGGGACACGTCGCAGATACGCAGTATTTT	CASSDGAGHVADTQYF
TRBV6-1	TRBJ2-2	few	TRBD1	TGTGCCAGCAGTGACCCGGGACAGGGTATGATTGGGGAGCTGTTTTTT	CASSDPGQGMIGELFF
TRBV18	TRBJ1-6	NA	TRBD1	TGTGCCAGCTCCCACAAAGGACAGGGGAATAATTCACCCCTCCACTTT	CASSHKGQGNNSPLHF
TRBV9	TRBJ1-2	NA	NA	TGTGCCAGCAGTCGAATAGACAGAGACTATGGCTACACCTTC	CASSRIDRDYGYTF
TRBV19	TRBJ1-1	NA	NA	TGTGCCAGTAGTATAGGTGCGCGGCTCTACACTGAAGCTTTCTTT	CASSIGARLYTEAFF
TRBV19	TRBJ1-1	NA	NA	TGTGCCAGTAGTATATACCAAAGGGGGACTGAAGCTTTCTTT	CASSIYQRGTEAFF
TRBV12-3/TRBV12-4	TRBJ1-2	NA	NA	TGTGCCAGCAGTTTAATTCCAGGGCATGGCTACACCTTC	CASSLIPGHGYTF
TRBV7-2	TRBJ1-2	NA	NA	TGTGCCAGCAGCCCGCAGGGACGACAGGCTAACTATGGCTACACCTTC	CASSPQGRQANYGYTF
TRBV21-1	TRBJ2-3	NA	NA	TGTGCCAGCAGTCAAAGGGGTGGCGGGACTAGCACAGATACGCAGTATTTT	CASSQRGGGTSTDTQYF
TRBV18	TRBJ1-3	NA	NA	TGTGCCAGCTCACCTCTGACAGGCAACTCTGGAAACACCATATATTTT	CASSPLTGNSGNTIYF
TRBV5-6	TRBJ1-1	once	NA	TGTGCCAGCAGGGTGACAGCGATGAACACTGAAGCTTTCTTT	CASRVTAMNTEAFF
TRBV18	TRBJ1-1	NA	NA	TGTGCCAGCTCCCGCGGGGGCGTGAACACTGAAGCTTTCTTT	CASSRGGVNTEAFF
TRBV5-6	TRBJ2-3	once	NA	TGTGCCAGCAGCTTGGGTCCCTTGGATACGCAGTATTTT	CASSLGPLDTQYF
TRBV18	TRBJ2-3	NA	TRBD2	TGTGCCAGCTCACGACGGACTAGCGGGACTTCCACAGATACGCAGTATTTT	CASSRRTSGTSTDTQYF
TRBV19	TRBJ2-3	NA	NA	TGTGCCACGAGAACACGGGGAGATACGCAGTATTTT	CATRTRGDTQYF
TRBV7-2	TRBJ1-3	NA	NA	TGTGCCAGCAGCTCGGGTCCAGACTCTGGAAACACCATATATTTT	CASSSGPDSGNTIYF
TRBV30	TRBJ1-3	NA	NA	TGTGCCTGGACCCCGCGGGTAGGGTACACCATATATTTT	CAWTPRVGYTIYF
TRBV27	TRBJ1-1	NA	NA	TGTGCCAGCAGTCCATTGGCAGACACTGAAGCTTTCTTT	CASSPLADTEAFF
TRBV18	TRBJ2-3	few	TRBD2	TGTGCCAGCTCACCCGGGACTAGCGGGACAACAGATACGCAGTATTTT	CASSPGTSGTTDTQYF
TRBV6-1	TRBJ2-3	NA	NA	TGTGCCAGCAGTGATTCCCGATCAGGCACAGATACGCAGTATTTT	CASSDSRSGTDTQYF
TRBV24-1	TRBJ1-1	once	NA	TGTGCCACCAGTGATCACAGGACGGAGATTTACATGAACACTGAAGCTTTCTTT	CATSDHRTEIYMNTEAFF
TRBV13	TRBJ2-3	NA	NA	TGTGCCAGCAGCTTAGCCCGGCCGCGGAGGTGGGGAGATACGCAGTATTTT	CASSLARPRRWGDTQYF
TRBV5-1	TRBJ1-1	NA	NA	TGCGCCAGCAGCTTGGACCTATCTCGAGGGAACACTGAAGCTTTCTTT	CASSLDLSRGNTEAFF
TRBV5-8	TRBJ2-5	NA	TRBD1	TGTGCCAGCAGCTTGGAGGGACAGGGGTTGACGGAGACCCAGTACTTC	CASSLEGQGLTETQYF
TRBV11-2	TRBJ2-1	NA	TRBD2	TGTGCCAGCAGCTCATGGAGCGGGATGATCAGGAATGAGCAGTTCTTC	CASSSWSGMIRNEQFF
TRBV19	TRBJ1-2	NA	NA	TGTGCCAGTAGTATTACGGGACTAAGATGGTCTGGCTACACCTTC	CASSITGLRWSGYTF
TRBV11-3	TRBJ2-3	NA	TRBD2	TGTGCCAGCAGCTTCCGACTAGCGGTCTTCACAGATACGCAGTATTTT	CASSFRLAVFTDTQYF
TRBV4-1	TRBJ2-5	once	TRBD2	TGCGCCAGCAGCCAGGGGGGACTAGCGGGAGGGCAAGAGACCCAGTACTTC	CASSQGGLAGGQETQYF
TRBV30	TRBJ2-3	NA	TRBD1	TGTGCCTGGGGACAGGGGGCGACAGATACGCAGTATTTT	CAWGQGATDTQYF
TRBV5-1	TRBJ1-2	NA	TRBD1	TGCGCCAGCAGCTTAGACAGGGGGTATGGCTACACCTTC	CASSLDRGYGYTF
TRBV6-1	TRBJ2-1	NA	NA	TGTGCCAGCAGTGAAGCTTTTCTCAGAACGGGAGGCAGGGGCGTGCATGAGCAGTTCTTC	CASSEAFLRTGGRGVHEQFF
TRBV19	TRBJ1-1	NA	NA	TGTGCCAGTAGTATCATAATGAGTGGCACTGAAGCTTTCTTT	CASSIIMSGTEAFF
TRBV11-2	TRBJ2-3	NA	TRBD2	TGTGCCAGCAGCTTAGATCCCTTACTAGCGGGTTCAACAGATACGCAGTATTTT	CASSLDPLLAGSTDTQYF
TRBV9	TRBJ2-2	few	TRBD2	TGTGCCAGCAGCGTAGTGCCAGATACTAGCGGGAGGGCCGACACCGGGGAGCTGTTTTTT	CASSVVPDTSGRADTGELFF
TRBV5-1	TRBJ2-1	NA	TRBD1	TGCGCCAGCAGCACACTACAGGGGAATGAGCAGTTCTTC	CASSTLQGNEQFF
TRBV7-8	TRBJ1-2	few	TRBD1	TGTGCCAGCAGCTCACAGGGGCTTGGCTACACCTTC	CASSSQGLGYTF
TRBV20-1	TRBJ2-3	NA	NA	TGCAGTGGAGGGAGCACAGATACGCAGTATTTT	CSGGSTDTQYF
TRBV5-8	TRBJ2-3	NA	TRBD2	TGTGCCAGCAGCTTCGGACTAGCGGGACCCGGCACAGATACGCAGTATTTT	CASSFGLAGPGTDTQYF
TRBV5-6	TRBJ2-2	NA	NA	TGTGCCAGCAGCTTCCGCGGCACCGGGGAGCTGTTTTTT	CASSFRGTGELFF
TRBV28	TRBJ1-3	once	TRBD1	TGTGCCAGCAGTTCCGACAGGGGGCGAGGAAACACCATATATTTT	CASSSDRGRGNTIYF
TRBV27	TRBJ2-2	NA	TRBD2	TGTGCCAGCACCCATCTAGCGGGGAAAACCGGGGAGCTGTTTTTT	CASTHLAGKTGELFF
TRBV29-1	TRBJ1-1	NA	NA	TGCAGCGTTGAAGATTTAGGGGCGGTAAATGAAGCTTTCTTT	CSVEDLGAVNEAFF
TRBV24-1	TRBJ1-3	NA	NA	TGTGCCACCAGTGACCCGTACTCTGGAAACACCATATATTTT	CATSDPYSGNTIYF